The 8 T cell receptor beta chains presented below share a single source sample, sequenced in a study of Tregs in tolerant kidney transplant recipients. Generated by immunoSEQ multiplex PCR, the TCRdb table keeps only in-frame clones and is missing some. The profile shows 110,000 or so clones, 90% of them singletons. This specimen was CD4+ T cells from blood, taken before the transplant. Receptors were obtained from a human donor who received a combined kidney and bone marrow transplant.

The rearrangement links TRBV9 to TRBJ2-7; D is possibly TRBD1 (5 bases). The CDR3 contains 15 residues. V lost 0 bases and J 1 base, leaving 11 bases between the germline ends. Germline-derived CDR1 and CDR2 are SGDLS and YYNGEE. CDR3 loop: CASSVEDSLSYEQYF. Here the CDR3 DNA reads TGTGCCAGCAGCGTAGAAGACAGCTTATCCTACGAGCAGTACTTC. The whole variable domain, remainder taken from reference TRBV9 and TRBJ2-7, is DSGVTQTPKHLITATGQRVTLRCSPRSGDLSVYWYQQSLDQGLQFLIQYYNGEERAKGNILERFSAQQFPDLHSELNLSSLELGDSALYFCASSVEDSLSYEQYFGPGTRLTVT.

The genes are TRBV19 and TRBJ1-1; no reliable D call. CDR3 length: 13 residues. The V gene's germline CDR1 is LNHDA and CDR2 SQIVND (reference sequence). The ends were cut back, 2 bases at V and 7 bases at J, with 11 bases in the middle. The CDR3 spells CASSINSLNEAFF. CDR3 sequence (DNA): TGTGCCAGTAGTATAAACTCGTTAAATGAAGCTTTCTTT. Full variable domain (remainder filled in from reference TRBV19 and TRBJ1-1): DGGITQSPKYLFRKEGQNVTLSCEQNLNHDAMYWYRQDPGQGLRLIYYSQIVNDFQKGDIAEGYSVSREKKESFPLTVTSAQKNPTAFYLCASSINSLNEAFFGQGTRLTVV.

V usage is TRBV5-5 and J usage is TRBJ2-5; the D gene is possibly TRBD2 (6 bases). From germline, CDR1 is SGHKS and CDR2 YYEKEE (reference sequence). The length of the CDR3 is 13 residues. Trimming removed 4 bases from V and 5 bases from J, with 12 bases in between. CDR3 DNA: TGTGCCAGCAGCCGGGACTTACGGGAGACCCAGTACTTC. The encoded protein is CASSRDLRETQYF.

V and J are TRBV7-9 and TRBJ2-3; tentative D call: TRBD1 (6 bases). Trimming cost V 1 base and J 5 bases, with 19 bases left between them. Germline CDR1 reads SEHNR; CDR2 reads FQNEAQ (reference sequence). The CDR3 loop spans 17 amino acids. CDR3: CASSLGSWGRGEDTQYF. The DNA of the CDR3 is TGTGCCAGCAGCTTAGGATCGTGGGGCAGGGGTGAAGATACGCAGTATTTT.

The chain links TRBV5-1 to TRBJ1-2; D perhaps matches TRBD1 (5 bases). This CDR3 region has 13 residues. The V gene's germline CDR1 is SGHRS and CDR2 YFSETQ. V dropped 0 bases and J dropped 2 bases, with 5 bases sitting between them. CDR3 protein: CASSLGQNYGYTF. The CDR3 DNA sequence: TGCGCCAGCAGCTTGGGACAGAACTATGGCTACACCTTC.

The chain couples TRBV19 to TRBJ2-7, with D possibly TRBD1 on 6 matching bases. Germline-derived CDR1 and CDR2 are LNHDA and SQIVND (reference sequence). This CDR3 region has 14 residues. V lost 3 bases and J lost 0, with 9 bases in between. This chain's CDR3 is CASSIQGSSYEQYF. DNA of the CDR3: TGTGCCAGTAGTATTCAGGGGAGCTCCTACGAGCAGTACTTC.

The J gene is TRBJ1-2, the V gene TRBV7-9; 7 bases agree with TRBD1. Looked up from germline, CDR1 is SEHNR and CDR2 is FQNEAQ (reference sequence). The CDR3 extends over 14 amino acids. After removal of 5 bases from V and 2 bases from J, the junction contained 5 bases not matched to a gene. In DNA, the CDR3 is TGTGCCAGCAGCCGGAGACAGGGCAACTATGGCTACACCTTC. Translated, it gives CASSRRQGNYGYTF.

The V gene is TRBV11-2, the J gene TRBJ2-7; 7 nucleotides align to TRBD1. CDR3 length: 16 residues. Trimming cost V 3 bases and J 6 bases; bases outside gene matches: 14. Germline V gene data show CDR1 as SGHAT and CDR2 as FQNNGV. The CDR3 here is CASSLWTGGRGGEQYF. In DNA form, the CDR3 reads TGTGCCAGCAGCTTGTGGACAGGAGGCCGAGGGGGCGAGCAGTACTTC.